The rows below give T cell receptor beta chains drawn from one sample of a study of response to subunit inactivated influenza vaccine. TCRdb analysed the RT-PCR reads with MiXCR anew, one entry per CDR3 protein. The sample holds about 650,000 distinct CDR3 sequences, 11% to 15% seen once. The sequencing here drew on PBMCs from blood, taken 14 days before vaccination. The origin of the receptors is a man over 45 who received an inactivated influenza vaccine. Both conserved end residues are part of each CDR3. D genes are given only for firm matches. The size of a clone is reported for some rows only, either as once, few or many, or as a class for expanded clones.

d_call: -
j_call: TRBJ1-5
v_call: TRBV20-1
clone_size: few
cdr3_aa: CSARDQELAQHF
cdr3_nt: TGCAGTGCTAGAGATCAGGAGCTGGCCCAGCATTTT

d_call: -
j_call: TRBJ2-3
v_call: TRBV12-3/TRBV12-4
clone_size: few
cdr3_aa: CASRKGTDTQYF
cdr3_nt: TGTGCCAGCAGGAAGGGCACAGATACGCAGTATTTT

d_call: -
j_call: TRBJ2-7
v_call: TRBV6-1
clone_size: few
cdr3_aa: CASQRYSSSYEQYF
cdr3_nt: TGTGCCAGCCAGAGGTACAGCTCATCCTACGAGCAGTACTTC

d_call: TRBD2
j_call: TRBJ2-1
v_call: TRBV29-1
clone_size: few
cdr3_aa: CSVHRGLAGHNEQFF
cdr3_nt: TGCAGCGTTCACAGGGGACTAGCGGGCCACAATGAGCAGTTCTTC

d_call: -
j_call: TRBJ1-1
v_call: TRBV29-1
clone_size: -
cdr3_aa: CSVEVQVNTEAFF
cdr3_nt: TGCAGCGTTGAAGTGCAGGTTAACACTGAAGCTTTCTTT

d_call: TRBD1
j_call: TRBJ2-7
v_call: TRBV19
clone_size: few
cdr3_aa: CASSTTGADAYEQYF
cdr3_nt: TGTGCCAGTAGCACGACAGGGGCAGACGCCTACGAGCAGTACTTC

d_call: -
j_call: TRBJ2-1
v_call: TRBV21-1
clone_size: -
cdr3_aa: CASLSGTGIDEQFF
cdr3_nt: TGTGCCAGTCTCTCCGGGACAGGGATCGATGAGCAGTTCTTC

d_call: -
j_call: TRBJ2-3
v_call: TRBV7-2
clone_size: -
cdr3_aa: CASSLQGLVGDTQYF
cdr3_nt: TGTGCCAGCAGCTTACAGGGGTTGGTAGGAGATACGCAGTATTTT

d_call: -
j_call: TRBJ1-1
v_call: TRBV12-3/TRBV12-4
clone_size: few
cdr3_aa: CASRQGLANTEAFF
cdr3_nt: TGTGCCAGCAGGCAGGGGTTGGCGAACACTGAAGCTTTCTTT

d_call: -
j_call: TRBJ2-7
v_call: TRBV7-8
clone_size: many
cdr3_aa: CASSLIPRAEQYF
cdr3_nt: TGTGCCAGCAGCTTAATTCCCCGGGCCGAGCAGTACTTC

d_call: -
j_call: TRBJ2-1
v_call: TRBV24-1
clone_size: few
cdr3_aa: CATSDGLVEQFF
cdr3_nt: TGTGCCACCAGTGATGGGCTGGTTGAGCAGTTCTTC

d_call: -
j_call: TRBJ1-1
v_call: TRBV7-3
clone_size: -
cdr3_aa: CASRSRRDTEAFF
cdr3_nt: TGTGCCAGCCGGAGCAGGAGGGACACTGAAGCTTTCTTT

d_call: -
j_call: TRBJ2-7
v_call: TRBV3-1
clone_size: -
cdr3_aa: CASSQPTGTSGQYF
cdr3_nt: TGTGCCAGCAGCCAACCAACCGGGACCTCGGGGCAGTACTTC

d_call: TRBD1
j_call: TRBJ1-2
v_call: TRBV7-9
clone_size: few
cdr3_aa: CASSPDRTGAEGYTF
cdr3_nt: TGTGCCAGCAGCCCCGACAGGACAGGGGCGGAAGGCTACACCTTC

d_call: -
j_call: TRBJ2-1
v_call: TRBV29-1
clone_size: -
cdr3_aa: CSVVTSTLFGEQFF
cdr3_nt: TGCAGCGTTGTCACCTCCACTCTTTTCGGTGAGCAGTTCTTC

d_call: TRBD1
j_call: TRBJ2-7
v_call: TRBV29-1
clone_size: -
cdr3_aa: CSVADRVNGYEQYF
cdr3_nt: TGCAGCGTTGCGGACAGGGTTAATGGCTACGAGCAGTACTTC

d_call: -
j_call: TRBJ2-3
v_call: TRBV29-1
clone_size: many
cdr3_aa: CSVEESANTQYF
cdr3_nt: TGCAGCGTTGAAGAGTCGGCCAATACGCAGTATTTT

d_call: -
j_call: TRBJ1-1
v_call: TRBV20-1
clone_size: many
cdr3_aa: CSAPNQGQNTEAFF
cdr3_nt: TGCAGTGCCCCAAACCAGGGACAGAACACTGAAGCTTTCTTT

d_call: -
j_call: TRBJ2-7
v_call: TRBV6-2/TRBV6-3
clone_size: few
cdr3_aa: CATSWLRDYEQYF
cdr3_nt: TGTGCCACTTCTTGGCTACGAGACTACGAGCAGTACTTC

d_call: -
j_call: TRBJ2-5
v_call: TRBV15
clone_size: many
cdr3_aa: CATSPDGGQIQYF
cdr3_nt: TGTGCCACCAGCCCAGACGGCGGGCAGATCCAGTACTTC

d_call: -
j_call: TRBJ1-1
v_call: TRBV11-2
clone_size: few
cdr3_aa: CASSPRVGGTEAFF
cdr3_nt: TGTGCCAGCAGTCCGAGGGTGGGAGGGACTGAAGCTTTCTTT

d_call: -
j_call: TRBJ2-1
v_call: TRBV29-1
clone_size: few
cdr3_aa: CSVEAPSDGGLGEQFF
cdr3_nt: TGCAGCGTTGAGGCCCCCTCGGACGGGGGATTGGGTGAGCAGTTCTTC

d_call: TRBD1
j_call: TRBJ2-1
v_call: TRBV5-4
clone_size: few
cdr3_aa: CASSLMTGSNLNEQFF
cdr3_nt: TGTGCCAGCAGCTTGATGACAGGGTCAAATCTCAATGAGCAGTTCTTC

d_call: -
j_call: TRBJ2-3
v_call: TRBV29-1
clone_size: many
cdr3_aa: CSAPVRADTQYF
cdr3_nt: TGCAGCGCTCCTGTGCGGGCAGATACGCAGTATTTT

d_call: -
j_call: TRBJ2-3
v_call: TRBV20-1
clone_size: -
cdr3_aa: CSVAGTVPPDTQYF
cdr3_nt: TGCAGTGTTGCCGGGACGGTCCCCCCGGATACGCAGTATTTT

d_call: TRBD1
j_call: TRBJ1-5
v_call: TRBV7-2
clone_size: few
cdr3_aa: CASSLGGTGDGQPQHF
cdr3_nt: TGTGCCAGCAGCTTAGGCGGGACAGGTGACGGTCAGCCCCAGCATTTT

d_call: -
j_call: TRBJ2-4
v_call: TRBV7-2
clone_size: -
cdr3_aa: CASSLALRNIQYF
cdr3_nt: TGTGCCAGCAGCTTAGCGCTTAGGAACATTCAGTACTTC

d_call: -
j_call: TRBJ2-1
v_call: TRBV11-2
clone_size: -
cdr3_aa: CASSFFRGSEQFF
cdr3_nt: TGTGCCAGCAGCTTTTTTAGGGGCAGTGAGCAGTTCTTC

d_call: -
j_call: TRBJ2-2
v_call: TRBV5-1
clone_size: few
cdr3_aa: CASSTGQATGELFF
cdr3_nt: TGCGCCAGCAGCACGGGACAAGCGACCGGGGAGCTGTTTTTT

d_call: -
j_call: TRBJ2-5
v_call: TRBV9
clone_size: many
cdr3_aa: CASSAYQGAGETQYF
cdr3_nt: TGTGCCAGCAGCGCGTACCAGGGTGCAGGAGAGACCCAGTACTTC

d_call: -
j_call: TRBJ2-1
v_call: TRBV5-6
clone_size: few
cdr3_aa: CASSLAYYNEQFF
cdr3_nt: TGTGCCAGCAGCTTGGCTTACTACAATGAGCAGTTCTTC

d_call: TRBD1
j_call: TRBJ2-1
v_call: TRBV19
clone_size: -
cdr3_aa: CASSMRARGSSYNEQFF
cdr3_nt: TGTGCCAGTAGTATGCGGGCCAGGGGGAGCTCCTACAATGAGCAGTTCTTC

d_call: -
j_call: TRBJ1-1
v_call: TRBV27
clone_size: few
cdr3_aa: CASRRQRNTEAFF
cdr3_nt: TGTGCCAGCAGACGACAGAGGAACACTGAAGCTTTCTTT

d_call: -
j_call: TRBJ1-1
v_call: TRBV6-1
clone_size: few
cdr3_aa: CARQGFSRTEAFF
cdr3_nt: TGTGCCAGGCAGGGGTTTTCAAGAACTGAAGCTTTCTTT

d_call: TRBD2
j_call: TRBJ2-1
v_call: TRBV5-1
clone_size: -
cdr3_aa: CASSRTSGVMTEQFF
cdr3_nt: TGCGCCAGCAGCCGGACTAGCGGGGTGATGACGGAGCAGTTCTTC

d_call: TRBD2
j_call: TRBJ2-7
v_call: TRBV29-1
clone_size: -
cdr3_aa: CSVEGTSASSYEQYF
cdr3_nt: TGCAGCGTTGAAGGGACTAGCGCCAGCTCCTACGAGCAGTACTTC

d_call: TRBD1
j_call: TRBJ2-7
v_call: TRBV15
clone_size: few
cdr3_aa: CATSPRDSSYEQYF
cdr3_nt: TGTGCCACCAGCCCCCGGGACAGCTCCTACGAGCAGTACTTC

d_call: TRBD1
j_call: TRBJ2-7
v_call: TRBV7-8
clone_size: few
cdr3_aa: CASSLGGTGGRYEQYF
cdr3_nt: TGTGCCAGCAGCTTAGGCGGGACAGGGGGTAGGTACGAGCAGTACTTC

d_call: -
j_call: TRBJ2-4
v_call: TRBV20-1
clone_size: -
cdr3_aa: CSASRDQNIQYF
cdr3_nt: TGCAGTGCCAGCCGGGACCAAAACATTCAGTACTTC

d_call: -
j_call: TRBJ2-3
v_call: TRBV12-3/TRBV12-4
clone_size: -
cdr3_aa: CASSFGSRGTDTQYF
cdr3_nt: TGTGCCAGCAGTTTCGGGTCTAGAGGCACAGATACGCAGTATTTT

d_call: -
j_call: TRBJ2-1
v_call: TRBV5-1
clone_size: few
cdr3_aa: CASSLSRTNNEQFF
cdr3_nt: TGCGCCAGCAGCTTGTCCCGGACTAACAATGAGCAGTTCTTC